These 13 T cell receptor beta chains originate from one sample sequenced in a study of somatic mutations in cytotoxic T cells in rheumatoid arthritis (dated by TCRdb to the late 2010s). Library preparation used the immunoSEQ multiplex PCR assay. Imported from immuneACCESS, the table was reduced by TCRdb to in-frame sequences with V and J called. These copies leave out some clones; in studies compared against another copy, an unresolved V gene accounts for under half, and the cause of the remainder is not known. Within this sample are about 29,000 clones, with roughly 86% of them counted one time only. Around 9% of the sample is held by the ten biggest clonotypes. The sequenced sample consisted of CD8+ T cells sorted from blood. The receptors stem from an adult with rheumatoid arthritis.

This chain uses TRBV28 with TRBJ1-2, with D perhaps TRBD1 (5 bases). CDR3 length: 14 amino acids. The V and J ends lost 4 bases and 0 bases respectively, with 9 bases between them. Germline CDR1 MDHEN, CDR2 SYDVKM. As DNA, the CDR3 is TGTGCCAGCAGTTCACAGGTGACTAACTATGGCTACACCTTC. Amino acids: CASSSQVTNYGYTF.

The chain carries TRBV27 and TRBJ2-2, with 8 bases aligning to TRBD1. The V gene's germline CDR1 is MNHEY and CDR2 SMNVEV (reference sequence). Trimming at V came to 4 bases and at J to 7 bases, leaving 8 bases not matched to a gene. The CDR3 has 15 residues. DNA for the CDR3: TGTGCCAGCAGTTCTGGGCAGGGGGCGGACGGGGAGCTGTTTTTT. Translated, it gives CASSSGQGADGELFF.

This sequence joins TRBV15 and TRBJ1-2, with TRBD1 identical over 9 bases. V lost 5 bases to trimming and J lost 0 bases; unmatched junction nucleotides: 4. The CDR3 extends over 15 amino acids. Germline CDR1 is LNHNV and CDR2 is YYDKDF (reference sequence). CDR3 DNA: TGTGCCACCAGCCAGACAGGGGGGGCTAACTATGGCTACACCTTC. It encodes CATSQTGGANYGYTF.

The CDR3: CSVPGQGANTGELFF. In DNA form, the CDR3 reads TGCAGCGTTCCCGGACAGGGGGCGAACACCGGGGAGCTGTTTTTT. This chain joins TRBV29-1 and TRBJ2-2; 10 positions match TRBD1. Germline lookup yields CDR1 SQVTM and CDR2 ANQGSEA. The CDR3 is 15 amino acids. V shed 5 bases and J 0 bases; nucleotides not matched to a gene: 3.

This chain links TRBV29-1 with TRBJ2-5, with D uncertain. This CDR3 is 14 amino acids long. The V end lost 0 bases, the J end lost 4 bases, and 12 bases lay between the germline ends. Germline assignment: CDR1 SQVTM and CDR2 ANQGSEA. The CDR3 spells CSVEEKGLAETQYF. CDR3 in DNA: TGCAGCGTTGAAGAAAAAGGCTTAGCAGAGACCCAGTACTTC.

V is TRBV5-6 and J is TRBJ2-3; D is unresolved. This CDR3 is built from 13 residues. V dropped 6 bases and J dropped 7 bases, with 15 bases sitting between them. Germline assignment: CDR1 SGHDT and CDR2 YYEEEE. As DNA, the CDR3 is TGTGCCAGCACCCACTCTGGAGATTATACGCAGTATTTT. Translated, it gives CASTHSGDYTQYF.

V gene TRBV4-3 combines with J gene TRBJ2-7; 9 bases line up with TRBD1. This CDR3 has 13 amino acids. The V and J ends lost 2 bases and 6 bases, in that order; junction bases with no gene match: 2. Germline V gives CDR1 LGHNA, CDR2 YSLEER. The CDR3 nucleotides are TGCGCCAGCAGCCAAAACAGGGGGCCCGAGCAGTACTTC. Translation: CASSQNRGPEQYF.

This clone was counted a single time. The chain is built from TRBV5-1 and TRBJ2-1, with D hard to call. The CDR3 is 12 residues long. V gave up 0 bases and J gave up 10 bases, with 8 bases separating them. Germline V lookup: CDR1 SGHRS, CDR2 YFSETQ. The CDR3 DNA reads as TGCGCCAGCAGCTTGGCAGCGACGGAGCAGTTCTTC. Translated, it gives CASSLAATEQFF.

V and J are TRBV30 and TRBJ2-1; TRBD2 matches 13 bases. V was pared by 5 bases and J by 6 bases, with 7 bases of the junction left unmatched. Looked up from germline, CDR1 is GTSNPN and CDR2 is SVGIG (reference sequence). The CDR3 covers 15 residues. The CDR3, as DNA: TGTGCCTGGGAACTAGCGGGAGGGCCTAGCAATGAGCAGTTCTTC. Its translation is CAWELAGGPSNEQFF. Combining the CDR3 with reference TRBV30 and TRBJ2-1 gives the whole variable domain SQTIHQWPATLVQPVGSPLSLECTVEGTSNPNLYWYRQAAGRGLQLLFYSVGIGQISSEVPQNLSASRPQDRQFILSSKKLLLSDSGFYLCAWELAGGPSNEQFFGPGTRLTVL.

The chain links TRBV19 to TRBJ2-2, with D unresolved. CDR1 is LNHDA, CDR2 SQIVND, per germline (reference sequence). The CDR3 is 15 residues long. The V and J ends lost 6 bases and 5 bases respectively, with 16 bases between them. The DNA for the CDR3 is TGTGCCAGTAGAGACCCGACGGATGGGACCGGGGAGCTGTTTTTT. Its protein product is CASRDPTDGTGELFF.

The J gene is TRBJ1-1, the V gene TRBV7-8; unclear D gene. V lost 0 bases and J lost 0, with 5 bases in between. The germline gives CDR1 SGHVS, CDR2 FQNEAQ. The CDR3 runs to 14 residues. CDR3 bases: TGTGCCAGCAGCTTAGCCCCTCTGAACACTGAAGCTTTCTTT. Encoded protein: CASSLAPLNTEAFF.

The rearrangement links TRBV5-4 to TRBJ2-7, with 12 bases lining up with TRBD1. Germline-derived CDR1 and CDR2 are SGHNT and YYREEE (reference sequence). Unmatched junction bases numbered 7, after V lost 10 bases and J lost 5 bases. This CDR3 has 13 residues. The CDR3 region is CAGGTGGRHEQYF. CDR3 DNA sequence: TGTGCCGGTGGGACAGGGGGCCGCCACGAGCAGTACTTC. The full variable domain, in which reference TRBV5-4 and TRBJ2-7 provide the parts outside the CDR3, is ETGVTQSPTHLIKTRGQQVTLRCSSQSGHNTVSWYQQALGQGPQFIFQYYREEENGRGNFPPRFSGLQFPNYSSELNVNALELDDSALYLCAGGTGGRHEQYFGPGTRLTVT.

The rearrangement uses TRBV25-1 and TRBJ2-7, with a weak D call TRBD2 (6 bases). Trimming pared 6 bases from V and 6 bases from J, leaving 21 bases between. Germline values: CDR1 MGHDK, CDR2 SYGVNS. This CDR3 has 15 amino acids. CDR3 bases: TGTGCCAGCAGCCCTTACGGGGGTTTGGAAGGCGAGCAGTACTTC. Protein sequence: CASSPYGGLEGEQYF.